A single sample gave rise to the 27 T cell receptor beta chains below, sequenced in a study of shared clonotypes between healthy human individuals. The protocol was immunoSEQ multiplex PCR, while the TCRdb copy is restricted to in-frame clones and leaves out a portion. The data contain millions of clones, over 90% of them singletons. What was sequenced was naive CD4+ T cells from PBMCs. The subset: CD45RA+ positively selected. Receptors were obtained from a man between 18 and 29 years old in good health. Some clones in this sample may be carry-over from other donors' samples.

This chain links TRBV5-1 with TRBJ2-2; 8 bases match TRBD1. CDR1 is SGHRS and CDR2 is YFSETQ in the germline V gene. The CDR3 contains 15 residues. J lost 6 bases, V lost 3 bases, and 7 bases had no gene match. DNA for the CDR3: TGCGCCAGCAGCTCGGGGACAGGTAGCCCCGGGGAGCTGTTTTTT. It yields the protein CASSSGTGSPGELFF.

The V call is TRBV7-3, the J call TRBJ1-1; TRBD1 aligns across 8 bases. This CDR3 is 16 amino acids long. The J segment lost 14 bases and the V segment lost 5 bases, leaving 22 bases of the junction unmatched. The germline V gene has CDR1 SGHTA and CDR2 FQGTGA. Here the CDR3 reads CASSPRTGRSLSGLFF. The CDR3 coding sequence is TGTGCCAGCAGCCCAAGGACAGGGCGCTCGCTGTCAGGGCTGTTCTTT. Full variable domain (missing parts from reference TRBV7-3 and TRBJ1-1): GAGVSQTPSNKVTEKGKYVELRCDPISGHTALYWYRQSLGQGPEFLIYFQGTGAADDSGLPNDRFFAVRPEGSVSTLKIQRTERGDSAVYLCASSPRTGRSLSGLFFGQGTRLTVV.

This chain uses TRBV18 with TRBJ2-2; unclear D gene. The V end lost 2 bases, the J end lost 4 bases, and 14 bases lay between the germline ends. Germline CDR1 KGHSH, CDR2 LQKENI. CDR3 size: 16 residues. CDR3: CASSPNLVGTTGELFF. The CDR3 DNA reads TGTGCCAGCTCACCAAACTTGGTCGGAACCACCGGGGAGCTGTTTTTT.

The rearrangement uses TRBV11-1 and TRBJ2-1; the D gene could be TRBD1 or TRBD2 (5 bases each). This CDR3 is 18 amino acids long. CDR1 and CDR2 (germline): SGHAT, FQDESV (reference sequence). V lost 5 bases to trimming and J lost 0 bases, with 20 bases between them. CDR3 in DNA: TGTGCCAGCAGCACTATTTCCGGGGCGGAGACCTCCTACAATGAGCAGTTCTTC. Protein: CASSTISGAETSYNEQFF.

The CDR3 DNA follows: TGCAGGCTAGCGACCGGGGGGACCCAGTACTTC. This translates into CRLATGGTQYF. This chain links TRBV20-1 with TRBJ2-5; tentatively, D is TRBD2 (6 bases). The CDR3 covers 11 residues. Germline-derived CDR1 and CDR2 are DFQATT and SNEGSKA (reference sequence).

V is TRBV7-8 and J is TRBJ1-1; D uncertain. Germline values: CDR1 SGHVS, CDR2 FQNEAQ. Trimming removed 1 base at V and 3 bases at J, with 18 bases between. CDR3 length: 17 residues. The DNA for the CDR3 is TGTGCCAGCAGCTTAGGATTGGGGATCCTCGGAGACACTGAAGCTTTCTTT. Residues: CASSLGLGILGDTEAFF.

This sequence joins TRBV19 and TRBJ2-7, with 9 positions matching TRBD1. Germline lookup yields CDR1 LNHDA and CDR2 SQIVND (reference sequence). The CDR3 sequence is 14 residues long. V dropped 5 bases and J dropped 4; count of bases not matched to a gene: 6. In DNA form, the CDR3 reads TGTGCCAGTAGTTCCCGGACAGGGGAGTACGAGCAGTACTTC. Translated: CASSSRTGEYEQYF. The full variable domain, rest sourced from reference TRBV19 and TRBJ2-7, is DGGITQSPKYLFRKEGQNVTLSCEQNLNHDAMYWYRQDPGQGLRLIYYSQIVNDFQKGDIAEGYSVSREKKESFPLTVTSAQKNPTAFYLCASSSRTGEYEQYFGPGTRLTVT.

Notes on this clone: Other DNA sequences from this sample encode an identical CDR3 as well. The chain joins TRBV2 to TRBJ2-5, with TRBD2 matching over 8 bases. The V gene end was trimmed by 3 bases and the J gene end by 5 bases; junction bases not matched to a gene: 2. The CDR3 runs 13 residues. CDR1 is SNHLY, CDR2 FYNNEI, per germline. CDR3 in amino acids: CASSDSGGETQYF. DNA for the CDR3: TGTGCCAGCAGTGATTCGGGAGGGGAGACCCAGTACTTC.

The gene calls are TRBV5-1 and TRBJ1-4, with D perhaps TRBD1 (6 bases). The CDR3 is 14 residues long. V was clipped by 3 bases and J by 7 bases, with 13 bases between them. Per the germline V gene, CDR1 is SGHRS and CDR2 is YFSETQ. The CDR3 loop is CASSSGARGEKLFF. CDR3 in DNA: TGCGCCAGCAGCTCGGGGGCGCGGGGTGAAAAACTGTTTTTT. Combining the CDR3 with reference TRBV5-1 and TRBJ1-4 gives the whole variable domain KAGVTQTPRYLIKTRGQQVTLSCSPISGHRSVSWYQQTPGQGLQFLFEYFSETQRNKGNFPGRFSGRQFSNSRSEMNVSTLELGDSALYLCASSSGARGEKLFFGSGTQLSVL.

The V call is TRBV9, the J call TRBJ1-1; 9 nucleotides match TRBD1. The CDR3 has 15 residues. Germline CDR1 is SGDLS and CDR2 is YYNGEE. V trimming: 3 bases; J trimming: 3 bases; junction bases outside the gene matches: 6. CDR3 bases: TGTGCCAGCAGCGCTTACAGGGGGCATCACACTGAAGCTTTCTTT. Its translation: CASSAYRGHHTEAFF.

The genes are TRBV7-3 and TRBJ2-1; TRBD1 aligns across 9 bases. V trimming: 5 bases; J trimming: 8 bases; junction bases outside the gene matches: 4. Germline CDR1 is SGHTA and CDR2 is FQGTGA. CDR3 length: 13 amino acids. The CDR3 DNA is TGTGCCAGCAGCCTACAGGGGGCAGATGAGCAGTTCTTC. Protein: CASSLQGADEQFF. Full variable domain (missing parts from reference TRBV7-3 and TRBJ2-1): GAGVSQTPSNKVTEKGKYVELRCDPISGHTALYWYRQSLGQGPEFLIYFQGTGAADDSGLPNDRFFAVRPEGSVSTLKIQRTERGDSAVYLCASSLQGADEQFFGPGTRLTVL.

This clone occurred a few times. CDR3 residues: CASSPQGQPQHF. As DNA, the CDR3 is TGTGCCAGCAGCCCACAGGGCCAGCCCCAGCATTTT. This chain uses TRBV7-9 with TRBJ1-5; tentatively, D is TRBD1 (6 bases). CDR3 length: 12 amino acids. The germline V gene encodes CDR1 SEHNR and CDR2 FQNEAQ (reference sequence). Trimming took off 5 bases at V and 7 bases at J, with 9 bases between the two ends.

Concerning this clone itself: The same CDR3 can be traced to other DNA sequences in this sample. The V gene is TRBV2, the J gene TRBJ1-4; 9 bases fit TRBD1. Germline trimming cut 6 bases from V and 8 bases from J; bases unmatched to any gene: 1. This CDR3 contains 12 residues. From germline, CDR1 is SNHLY and CDR2 FYNNEI. The CDR3 region has the DNA TGTGCCAGCAGGGACAGGGGAGAAAAACTGTTTTTT. It specifies CASRDRGEKLFF.

The chain recombines TRBV9 with TRBJ1-2; the D gene is possibly TRBD1 (6 bases). Trimming pared 7 bases from V and 4 bases from J, leaving 11 bases between. Germline assignment: CDR1 SGDLS and CDR2 YYNGEE. The CDR3 totals 12 residues. CDR3 loop: CASGGQFYGYTF. Written as DNA, the CDR3 is TGTGCCAGCGGGGGGCAGTTCTATGGCTACACCTTC. The variable domain in full, completed from reference TRBV9 and TRBJ1-2, reads DSGVTQTPKHLITATGQRVTLRCSPRSGDLSVYWYQQSLDQGLQFLIQYYNGEERAKGNILERFSAQQFPDLHSELNLSSLELGDSALYFCASGGQFYGYTFGSGTRLTVV.

This chain joins TRBV7-9 and TRBJ2-7; the match to TRBD2 covers 10 bases. The CDR3 is made up of 15 amino acids. V was pared by 5 bases and J by 2 bases, with 6 bases of the junction left unmatched. CDR1 and CDR2 (germline): SEHNR, FQNEAQ (reference sequence). The CDR3 coding sequence is TGTGCCAGCAGCCATCGGACTAGCGGCCCCTACGAGCAGTACTTC. Its translation is CASSHRTSGPYEQYF.

To note about this clone: This CDR3 is also generated by other DNA sequences in the sample. V usage is TRBV9 and J usage is TRBJ1-5; 9 bases line up with TRBD1. The CDR3 is made up of 14 amino acids. V shed 4 bases and J 6 bases; nucleotides not matched to a gene: 5. Germline CDR1 SGDLS, CDR2 YYNGEE. The CDR3 sequence: CASSPGQGGQPQHF. The CDR3 DNA reads TGTGCCAGCAGCCCGGGACAGGGTGGTCAGCCCCAGCATTTT.

The chain has TRBV10-3 and TRBJ1-1; D is undetermined. The CDR3 totals 15 residues. Trimming shortened V by 3 bases and J by 1 base, and 12 bases separated the two germline ends. CDR1 is ENHRY and CDR2 is SYGVKD in the germline V gene. In DNA form, the CDR3 reads TGTGCCATCAGTGAACTACCCGCGCAGAACACTGAAGCTTTCTTT. Translated: CAISELPAQNTEAFF.

The chain carries TRBV2 and TRBJ1-2, with 10 bases aligning to TRBD1. Per the germline V gene, CDR1 is SNHLY and CDR2 is FYNNEI. V dropped 6 bases and J dropped 4; count of bases not matched to a gene: 2. This CDR3 is built from 13 residues. The CDR3 spells CASSGTGAYGYTF. The CDR3 DNA sequence: TGTGCCAGCAGCGGGACAGGGGCCTATGGCTACACCTTC. Drawing the rest from reference TRBV2 and TRBJ1-2, the complete variable domain is EPEVTQTPSHQVTQMGQEVILRCVPISNHLYFYWYRQILGQKVEFLVSFYNNEISEKSEIFDDQFSVERPDGSNFTLKIRSTKLEDSAMYFCASSGTGAYGYTFGSGTRLTVV.

This chain links TRBV7-8 with TRBJ1-1, with a weak D call TRBD1 (5 bases). The CDR3 is 14 amino acids. Germline V lookup: CDR1 SGHVS, CDR2 FQNEAQ. V was clipped by 5 bases and J by 5 bases, with 15 bases between them. The CDR3, as DNA: TGTGCCAGCAGCCCCCGGACAATGGGGACTGAAGCTTTCTTT. Its protein product is CASSPRTMGTEAFF.

The rearrangement links TRBV27 to TRBJ2-7, with D uncertain. The V gene's germline CDR1 is MNHEY and CDR2 SMNVEV (reference sequence). Trimming shortened V by 4 bases and J by 3 bases, and 10 bases separated the two germline ends. The CDR3 is 13 residues long. The CDR3 nucleotides read TGTGCCAGCAGTTCCCCCCCCTTCTACGAGCAGTACTTC. The encoded protein is CASSSPPFYEQYF.

The chain recombines TRBV18 with TRBJ1-2; maybe TRBD1 (5 bases). The germline CDR1 and CDR2 sequences are KGHSH and LQKENI. CDR3 size: 13 residues. Trimming stripped 8 bases from V and 4 bases from J, with 14 bases between. CDR3 coding DNA: TGTGCCAGCCGAATAGGGGTGCCCTATGGCTACACCTTC. Its protein product is CASRIGVPYGYTF.

This chain connects TRBV5-1 to TRBJ1-2, with D possibly being TRBD1 (6 bases). The CDR3 runs to 14 residues. The ends were cut back, 4 bases at V and 3 bases at J, with 13 bases in the middle. From germline, CDR1 is SGHRS and CDR2 YFSETQ. The CDR3 nucleotides read TGCGCCAGCAGCAAGGTAGCAGGGGACTATGGCTACACCTTC. Residues: CASSKVAGDYGYTF.

This chain connects TRBV5-1 to TRBJ2-7; no reliable D call. Trimming removed 4 bases at V and 3 bases at J, with 17 bases between. The germline V gene has CDR1 SGHRS and CDR2 YFSETQ. This CDR3 spans 15 amino acids. For the CDR3, the DNA is TGCGCCAGCAGCCCGGATGCGTGGGTTTTCTACGAGCAGTACTTC. This encodes CASSPDAWVFYEQYF.

A remark on this clone: Additional DNA sequences in this sample encode the identical CDR3. This chain joins TRBV9 and TRBJ2-3; D ambiguous. The CDR3 loop spans 14 amino acids. V lost 0 bases, J lost 4 bases, and 9 bases lay in between. Germline CDR1 SGDLS, CDR2 YYNGEE. CDR3 residues: CASSVVGGADTQYF. CDR3 nucleotides: TGTGCCAGCAGCGTAGTGGGTGGGGCAGATACGCAGTATTTT.

The V gene is TRBV6-1, the J gene TRBJ1-5; D gene unclear. Germline CDR1 and CDR2: MNHNS and SASEGT. V lost 2 bases and J lost 4, with 6 bases in between. The CDR3 is 13 amino acids. The CDR3 spells CASSELVNQPQHF. The CDR3, as DNA: TGTGCCAGCAGTGAATTGGTAAATCAGCCCCAGCATTTT.

J is TRBJ2-3 and V is TRBV7-9; 11 nucleotides agree with TRBD2. The CDR3 sequence is 16 residues long. The germline V gene has CDR1 SEHNR and CDR2 FQNEAQ (reference sequence). The V and J ends lost 3 bases and 3 bases, in that order; junction bases with no gene match: 5. The CDR3 DNA reads as TGTGCCAGCAGCTTCGCCACTAGCGGGAGTACAGATACGCAGTATTTT. It specifies CASSFATSGSTDTQYF.

The DNA for the CDR3 is TGTGCCAGCAGCTACGGGACAGGAGACACCGGGGAGCTGTTTTTT. Translation: CASSYGTGDTGELFF. The V and J genes are TRBV11-3 and TRBJ2-2; 8 bases fit TRBD1. V was pared by 4 bases and J by 3 bases, with 4 bases of the junction left unmatched. This CDR3 region has 15 residues. The germline CDR1 and CDR2 sequences are SGHNT and YENEEA.